A single sample is the source of the 28 T cell receptor beta chains below, sequenced in a study of cytomegalovirus exposure and HLA in healthy donors. PCR was performed using 60 Vbeta and 13 Jbeta primers. TCRdb keeps only in-frame clones here, not all; method: immunoSEQ multiplex PCR. Here the sample spans over 130,000 clones, 70% to 90% being singletons. Sequencing used PBMCs. These receptor sequences come from a woman aged 40-49 years in good health and CMV-seronegative.

The chain links TRBV30 to TRBJ1-3; no firm D call. The CDR3 runs 16 residues. Trimming took 7 bases from V and 0 from J, leaving 19 bases between them. Germline V gene lookup returns CDR1 GTSNPN and CDR2 SVGIG (reference sequence). The CDR3 DNA reads as TGTGCCTCCTCCTGGTCCCCCTTCAGCTCTGGAAACACCATATATTTT. It is translated as CASSWSPFSSGNTIYF. The whole variable domain, remainder taken from reference TRBV30 and TRBJ1-3, is SQTIHQWPATLVQPVGSPLSLECTVEGTSNPNLYWYRQAAGRGLQLLFYSVGIGQISSEVPQNLSASRPQDRQFILSSKKLLLSDSGFYLCASSWSPFSSGNTIYFGEGSWLTVV.

The chain has TRBV5-1 and TRBJ2-5; TRBD2 matches 9 bases. The J call is doubtful: the DNA matches TRBJ2-7 better. Germline V gene sequence: CDR1 SGHRS, CDR2 YFSETQ. CDR3 length equals 16 residues. CDR3 DNA: TGCGCCAGCAGCCTTCCGCGGCTGGGACTAGCAGACGAGCAGTACTTC. Translated, it gives CASSLPRLGLADEQYF.

The rearrangement links TRBV7-6 to TRBJ1-4; D is perhaps TRBD1 (6 bases). Trimming stripped 5 bases from V and 1 base from J, with 14 bases between. The CDR3 totals 16 residues. Germline V gene sequence: CDR1 SGHVS, CDR2 FNYEAQ. This CDR3 reads CASSRGGRITNEKLFF. The CDR3 bases are TGTGCCAGCAGCCGCGGGGGCCGGATAACTAATGAAAAACTGTTTTTT. Combining the CDR3 with reference TRBV7-6 and TRBJ1-4 gives the whole variable domain GAGVSQSPRYKVTKRGQDVALRCDPISGHVSLYWYRQALGQGPEFLTYFNYEAQQDKSGLPNDRFSAERPEGSISTLTIQRTEQRDSAMYRCASSRGGRITNEKLFFGSGTQLSVL.

The chain has TRBV27 and TRBJ2-1, with TRBD1 matching over 11 bases. CDR3 length: 15 residues. CDR1 is MNHEY and CDR2 is SMNVEV in the germline V gene (reference sequence). V lost 4 bases and J lost 8; bases outside the gene matches: 7. This chain's CDR3 is CASSSGTGGWDEQFF. The DNA of the CDR3 is TGTGCCAGCAGTTCGGGGACAGGGGGTTGGGATGAGCAGTTCTTC.

This chain joins TRBV7-6 and TRBJ2-1; D not certain. Germline values: CDR1 SGHVS, CDR2 FNYEAQ. The CDR3 has 16 amino acids. V gave up 8 bases and J gave up 5 bases, with 22 bases separating them. The CDR3 region has the DNA TGTGCCAGCGCGGCCCAGAGTTTCTCCACCAACAATGAGCAGTTCTTC. Translation gives CASAAQSFSTNNEQFF.

The chain is built from TRBV7-9 and TRBJ2-5; no clear D gene. Germline V gene lookup returns CDR1 SEHNR and CDR2 FQNEAQ (reference sequence). The CDR3 extends over 14 amino acids. V lost 7 bases and J 5 bases, leaving 17 bases between the germline ends. CDR3 in amino acids: CASTQWIAGETQYF. The CDR3 region has the DNA TGTGCCAGCACCCAATGGATAGCCGGGGAGACCCAGTACTTC.

V usage is TRBV5-6 and J usage is TRBJ1-3, with unresolved D. The CDR3 runs 13 residues. The germline gives CDR1 SGHDT, CDR2 YYEEEE. Trimming left V 0 bases short and J 4 bases short, with 5 bases between. DNA for the CDR3: TGTGCCAGCAGCTTGGACATAGGAAACACCATATATTTT. It codes for CASSLDIGNTIYF. Variable domain in full (rest from reference TRBV5-6 and TRBJ1-3): DAGVTQSPTHLIKTRGQQVTLRCSPKSGHDTVSWYQQALGQGPQFIFQYYEEEERQRGNFPDRFSGHQFPNYSSELNVNALLLGDSALYLCASSLDIGNTIYFGEGSWLTVV.

This rearrangement joins TRBV7-9 to TRBJ2-3, with D unresolved. The CDR3 is made up of 13 amino acids. Between the trimmed V and J ends, which lost 5 bases and 4 bases, there was a span of 10 bases. Germline CDR1 SEHNR, CDR2 FQNEAQ (reference sequence). For the CDR3, the DNA is TGTGCCAGCAGCCCCGCGAGTGCAGATACGCAGTATTTT. Translating it yields CASSPASADTQYF.

This chain links TRBV7-8 with TRBJ2-7; the D gene is possibly TRBD2 (5 bases). V lost 3 bases and J lost 5, with 14 bases in between. Looked up from germline, CDR1 is SGHVS and CDR2 is FQNEAQ. The CDR3 is made up of 14 amino acids. CDR3 residues: CASSFQVQRNEQYF. In DNA form, the CDR3 reads TGTGCCAGCAGCTTCCAAGTACAGCGGAACGAGCAGTACTTC.

The V and J genes are TRBV19 and TRBJ2-7; 11 bases line up with TRBD1. V shed 5 bases and J 2 bases; nucleotides not matched to a gene: 8. Per the germline V gene, CDR1 is LNHDA and CDR2 is SQIVND (reference sequence). The CDR3 extends over 16 amino acids. As DNA, the CDR3 is TGTGCCAGTAGTCCCGGGACAGGGGGACCAACCTACGAGCAGTACTTC. Translated, it gives CASSPGTGGPTYEQYF. The whole variable domain, filled in from reference TRBV19 and TRBJ2-7, reads DGGITQSPKYLFRKEGQNVTLSCEQNLNHDAMYWYRQDPGQGLRLIYYSQIVNDFQKGDIAEGYSVSREKKESFPLTVTSAQKNPTAFYLCASSPGTGGPTYEQYFGPGTRLTVT.

The chain couples TRBV6-6 to TRBJ2-1; 10 positions agree with TRBD2. This CDR3 contains 16 residues. V dropped 2 bases and J dropped 5; count of bases not matched to a gene: 6. CDR1 is MNHNY, CDR2 SVGAGI, per germline (reference sequence). This CDR3 reads CASSYASGSVDNEQFF. The CDR3 DNA reads as TGTGCCAGCAGTTACGCTAGCGGGAGTGTCGACAATGAGCAGTTCTTC.

The V gene is TRBV5-1, the J gene TRBJ1-3; D might be TRBD1 (6 bases). Germline assignment: CDR1 SGHRS and CDR2 YFSETQ. V lost 1 base and J 2 bases, leaving 10 bases between the germline ends. The CDR3 totals 15 residues. CDR3 DNA: TGCGCCAGCAGCTTGCTGGGGGCTCCTGGAAACACCATATATTTT. Protein product: CASSLLGAPGNTIYF.

The CDR3 protein is CATPRGGGQPQHF. The CDR3 nucleotides are TGTGCCACCCCTCGGGGGGGCGGACAGCCCCAGCATTTT. The chain recombines TRBV27 with TRBJ1-5; tentatively, D is TRBD1 (6 bases). Germline lookup yields CDR1 MNHEY and CDR2 SMNVEV (reference sequence). The V and J ends lost 10 bases and 7 bases respectively, with 17 bases between them. This CDR3 has 13 amino acids.

The chain carries TRBV11-3 and TRBJ1-1, with 8 positions matching TRBD1. The germline gives CDR1 SGHNT, CDR2 YENEEA. J was trimmed by 5 bases and V by 4 bases; bases with no gene match: 3. This CDR3 is built from 13 residues. DNA of the CDR3: TGTGCCAGCAGCTCTCGGGACAGGACTGAAGCTTTCTTT. Protein sequence: CASSSRDRTEAFF.

This sequence joins TRBV7-2 and TRBJ2-6; tentatively, D is TRBD2 (6 bases). V dropped 5 bases and J dropped 1 base, with 15 bases sitting between them. This CDR3 is 17 amino acids long. Germline CDR1 and CDR2: SGHTA and FQGNSA. CDR3 nucleotide sequence: TGTGCCAGCAGCCAAGTGGGGGGTTCATCTGGGGCCAACGTCCTGACTTTC. This translates into CASSQVGGSSGANVLTF.

The J gene is TRBJ2-7, the V gene TRBV2; TRBD1 is a possible D gene (6 bases). Germline V gene sequence: CDR1 SNHLY, CDR2 FYNNEI. The ends were cut back, 8 bases at V and 4 bases at J, with 12 bases in the middle. The CDR3 contains 12 residues. This chain's CDR3 is CASGQGPYEQYF. CDR3 nucleotides: TGTGCCAGCGGCCAGGGGCCTTACGAGCAGTACTTC.

In this sample, this clone turned up once. The chain joins TRBV5-4 to TRBJ2-5; perhaps TRBD1 as D (7 bases). This CDR3 comprises 13 residues. Trimming removed 4 bases at V and 5 bases at J, with 12 bases between. CDR1 SGHNT and CDR2 YYREEE come from the germline V gene (reference sequence). As DNA, the CDR3 is TGTGCCAGCAGCGAGGGGGCGGGGGAGACCCAGTACTTC. This gives the protein CASSEGAGETQYF.

The V gene is TRBV5-1, the J gene TRBJ1-1; 8 positions agree with TRBD1. From germline, CDR1 is SGHRS and CDR2 YFSETQ. This CDR3 contains 14 residues. Unmatched junction bases numbered 5, after V lost 4 bases and J lost 3 bases. The CDR3 coding sequence is TGCGCCAGCAGCCCCGGACAGGGATACACTGAAGCTTTCTTT. It yields the protein CASSPGQGYTEAFF. Complete variable domain (other parts from reference TRBV5-1 and TRBJ1-1): KAGVTQTPRYLIKTRGQQVTLSCSPISGHRSVSWYQQTPGQGLQFLFEYFSETQRNKGNFPGRFSGRQFSNSRSEMNVSTLELGDSALYLCASSPGQGYTEAFFGQGTRLTVV.

V and J are TRBV4-1 and TRBJ2-7, with TRBD2 as a possible D gene (6 bases). Trimming shortened V by 2 bases and J by 3 bases, and 11 bases separated the two germline ends. Germline CDR1 and CDR2: MGHRA and YSYEKL. The CDR3 has 14 amino acids. CDR3 in amino acids: CASSQLGEDYEQYF. Written as DNA, the CDR3 is TGCGCCAGCAGCCAACTCGGGGAGGACTACGAGCAGTACTTC.

The chain is built from TRBV7-9 and TRBJ2-6; maybe TRBD1 (6 bases). The length of the CDR3 is 15 residues. Looked up from germline, CDR1 is SEHNR and CDR2 is FQNEAQ (reference sequence). V shed 2 bases and J shed 5 bases, with 10 bases lying between them. The CDR3 is CASSLKTGWANVLTF. The CDR3 coding sequence is TGTGCCAGCAGCTTAAAGACAGGATGGGCCAACGTCCTGACTTTC. Full variable domain (rest looked up from reference TRBV7-9 and TRBJ2-6): DTGVSQNPRHKITKRGQNVTFRCDPISEHNRLYWYRQTLGQGPEFLTYFQNEAQLEKSRLLSDRFSAERPKGSFSTLEIQRTEQGDSAMYLCASSLKTGWANVLTFGAGSRLTVL.

This clone appeared a few times. This sequence joins TRBV29-1 and TRBJ2-7, with D unclear. This CDR3 has 11 residues. V was trimmed by 4 bases and J by 2 bases, leaving 6 bases between them. The germline V gene has CDR1 SQVTM and CDR2 ANQGSEA. This chain's CDR3 is CSVGRAYEQYF. The CDR3 DNA follows: TGCAGCGTTGGTCGCGCCTACGAGCAGTACTTC.

The V gene is TRBV5-1, the J gene TRBJ1-1, with 11 bases lining up with TRBD1. Germline values: CDR1 SGHRS, CDR2 YFSETQ. There are 14 residues in the CDR3. With V trimmed by 4 bases and J by 11 bases, 10 bases remained unmatched. CDR3 residues: CASSTGQGAIMAFF. In DNA, the CDR3 is TGCGCCAGCAGCACCGGACAGGGGGCGATTATGGCTTTCTTT.

The chain employs TRBV5-1 and TRBJ1-1, with D tentatively TRBD1 (6 bases). The CDR3 loop spans 15 amino acids. Deletions cut 4 bases from V and 2 bases from J, with 15 bases between. Germline V lookup: CDR1 SGHRS, CDR2 YFSETQ. This chain's CDR3 is CASSHGQPINTEAFF. The CDR3 bases are TGCGCCAGCAGCCATGGACAGCCTATTAACACTGAAGCTTTCTTT. Complete variable domain (other parts from reference TRBV5-1 and TRBJ1-1): KAGVTQTPRYLIKTRGQQVTLSCSPISGHRSVSWYQQTPGQGLQFLFEYFSETQRNKGNFPGRFSGRQFSNSRSEMNVSTLELGDSALYLCASSHGQPINTEAFFGQGTRLTVV.

This chain's CDR3 is CASSYGTAKPSQFF. In nucleotides, the CDR3 is TGTGCCAGCAGCTATGGGACAGCGAAACCGTCACAGTTCTTC. The chain has TRBV9 and TRBJ2-1; TRBD1 matches 7 bases. Trimming took 4 bases from V and 13 from J; bases not matched to a gene: 14. Germline lookup yields CDR1 SGDLS and CDR2 YYNGEE. This CDR3 spans 14 amino acids.

The CDR3 here is CASSYSGGNTGELFF. The CDR3 nucleotides are TGTGCCAGCAGTTACTCAGGGGGGAACACCGGGGAGCTGTTTTTT. The rearrangement uses TRBV6-5 and TRBJ2-2; a possible D gene is TRBD1 (6 bases). The CDR3 extends over 15 amino acids. The germline CDR1 and CDR2 sequences are MNHEY and SVGAGI. The V end was cut by 0 bases, the J end by 1 base, with 6 bases between.

This clone was picked up one time. The chain couples TRBV7-6 to TRBJ2-2; perhaps TRBD2 as D (5 bases). This CDR3 has 15 amino acids. Trimming took 1 base from V and 5 from J, leaving 11 bases between them. CDR1 SGHVS and CDR2 FNYEAQ come from the germline V gene. The CDR3 DNA follows: TGTGCCAGCAGCTTAGATGCGGGCGCAACCGGGGAGCTGTTTTTT. It yields the protein CASSLDAGATGELFF.

V and J are TRBV9 and TRBJ1-2; D gene uncertain. The CDR3 sequence is 13 residues long. The germline gives CDR1 SGDLS, CDR2 YYNGEE. The V gene lost 0 bases and the J gene lost 0 bases, with 3 bases spanning the gap. The CDR3 DNA reads as TGTGCCAGCAGCGTAGCAGCTAACTATGGCTACACCTTC. It yields the protein CASSVAANYGYTF.

This chain links TRBV18 with TRBJ2-2; maybe TRBD2 (6 bases). The CDR3 runs to 16 residues. The V end lost 4 bases, the J end lost 0 bases, and 12 bases lay between the germline ends. Germline V lookup: CDR1 KGHSH, CDR2 LQKENI. CDR3 loop: CASSLSSVSNTGELFF. CDR3 coding DNA: TGTGCCAGCTCACTCTCTAGCGTATCGAACACCGGGGAGCTGTTTTTT.